Presented here are 26 T cell receptor beta chains from one specimen sequenced in a study of cytomegalovirus exposure and HLA in healthy donors. The table came from immunoSEQ multiplex PCR; TCRdb's copy has only in-frame clones and leaves some out. Here the sample spans tens of thousands of clones, about 97% being singletons. The sequenced sample consisted of PBMCs. The receptors were sampled from a man aged 30 to 45 in good health and CMV-seropositive.

The rearrangement uses TRBV9 and TRBJ2-7, with TRBD2 as a possible D gene (6 bases). Germline CDR1 reads SGDLS; CDR2 reads YYNGEE. V lost 0 bases to trimming and J lost 3 bases, with 16 bases between them. The CDR3 loop spans 16 amino acids. CDR3 sequence reads: CASSVAGGGGFYEQYF. The CDR3, as DNA: TGTGCCAGCAGCGTAGCCGGGGGAGGCGGTTTCTACGAGCAGTACTTC.

The rearrangement joins TRBV4-3 to TRBJ2-3; 10 bases are a match to TRBD2. With V trimmed by 3 bases and J by 5 bases, 11 bases remained unmatched. Per germline, CDR1 LGHNA and CDR2 YSLEER. This CDR3 spans 17 amino acids. DNA of the CDR3: TGCGCCAGCAGCCATTCGGTGGCTAGCGGGAGTCAAGATACGCAGTATTTT. Residues: CASSHSVASGSQDTQYF.

The V and J genes are TRBV4-2 and TRBJ1-4, with D perhaps matching TRBD1 (5 bases). Germline loops: CDR1 LGHNA, CDR2 YNFKEQ. This CDR3 comprises 16 residues. Between the trimmed V and J ends, which lost 2 bases and 5 bases, there was a span of 15 bases. CDR3 bases: TGTGCCAGCAGCCAATCCCGGGGAGGGGCGAATGAAAAACTGTTTTTT. Protein: CASSQSRGGANEKLFF.

The chain recombines TRBV9 with TRBJ2-2; 7 bases map to TRBD2. Looked up from germline, CDR1 is SGDLS and CDR2 is YYNGEE. The CDR3 has 16 amino acids. The J segment lost 6 bases and the V segment lost 6 bases, leaving 14 bases of the junction unmatched. This CDR3 reads CASTPPDWEGPGELFF. For the CDR3, the DNA is TGTGCCAGCACCCCGCCGGACTGGGAGGGACCCGGGGAGCTGTTTTTT. The full variable domain, in which reference TRBV9 and TRBJ2-2 provide the parts outside the CDR3, is DSGVTQTPKHLITATGQRVTLRCSPRSGDLSVYWYQQSLDQGLQFLIQYYNGEERAKGNILERFSAQQFPDLHSELNLSSLELGDSALYFCASTPPDWEGPGELFFGEGSRLTVL.

This chain connects TRBV7-3 to TRBJ2-2; perhaps TRBD2 as D (5 bases). The CDR3 runs to 16 residues. The V end was cut by 3 bases, the J end by 0 bases, with 11 bases between. CDR1 is SGHTA, CDR2 FQGTGA, per germline. CDR3 in amino acids: CASSLRARSNTGELFF. The CDR3, as DNA: TGTGCCAGCAGCTTGAGGGCCAGATCGAACACCGGGGAGCTGTTTTTT.

The rearrangement uses TRBV11-2 and TRBJ1-1, with D maybe TRBD1 (5 bases). V lost 0 bases and J lost 5, with 10 bases in between. The CDR3 has 14 residues. Germline V gene data show CDR1 as SGHAT and CDR2 as FQNNGV. The CDR3 nucleotides are TGTGCCAGCAGCTTAGATCGGGGGAGAACTGAAGCTTTCTTT. It codes for CASSLDRGRTEAFF.

The chain joins TRBV9 to TRBJ2-3; TRBD1 matches at 8 bases. The CDR3 loop spans 15 amino acids. Germline V gene lookup returns CDR1 SGDLS and CDR2 YYNGEE. The V and J ends lost 4 bases and 4 bases, in that order; junction bases with no gene match: 8. The DNA for the CDR3 is TGTGCCAGCAGCCCCCGGACAGGGAGAGCAGATACGCAGTATTTT. It encodes CASSPRTGRADTQYF.

V and J are TRBV7-5 and TRBJ2-2; TRBD1, the D gene given by the table, was not confirmed from the DNA. TRBV7-5 is marked as a pseudogene. CDR3 length: 13 residues. The CDR3: CAGYRDRGWELFF. The CDR3 nucleotides read TGTGCCGGTTACCGGGACAGGGGGTGGGAGCTGTTTTTT.

The V and J genes are TRBV4-3 and TRBJ2-7; TRBD2 might be the D (6 bases). This CDR3 comprises 16 residues. The V and J ends lost 0 bases and 0 bases respectively, with 12 bases between them. Germline-derived CDR1 and CDR2 are LGHNA and YSLEER. CDR3 DNA sequence: TGCGCCAGCAGCCAAGAGTCCGGGAGCAGCTCCTACGAGCAGTACTTC. It codes for CASSQESGSSSYEQYF.

The genes are TRBV28 and TRBJ1-1; no definite D call. The CDR3 is made up of 12 amino acids. Germline V gene sequence: CDR1 MDHEN, CDR2 SYDVKM. V lost 8 bases and J lost 0, with 7 bases in between. The CDR3 nucleotides read TGTGCCAGCGGTGAGATGAACACTGAAGCTTTCTTT. Translated, it gives CASGEMNTEAFF.

This chain links TRBV28 with TRBJ1-2; D uncertain. The germline V and J ends were trimmed by 10 bases and 1 base, with 7 bases remaining between them. The CDR3 length is 11 residues. Germline V gives CDR1 MDHEN, CDR2 SYDVKM. CDR3 nucleotides: TGTGCCACGACGGGTAACTATGGCTACACCTTC. Amino acids: CATTGNYGYTF.

The chain combines TRBV6-4 with TRBJ2-7; 7 bases are shared with TRBD1. Germline V gene lookup returns CDR1 MRHNA and CDR2 SNTAGT. The junction had 11 bases not matched to a gene; V was cut back by 6 bases and J by 6 bases. The CDR3 totals 14 residues. The CDR3 DNA reads as TGTGCCAGCAGGGAGACGACAGGGTCGGGCGAGCAGTACTTC. Protein: CASRETTGSGEQYF.

This clone was seen once. V is TRBV11-2 and J is TRBJ2-7, with TRBD1 identical over 9 bases. The CDR3 is 16 residues long. CDR1 and CDR2 (germline): SGHAT, FQNNGV. The trim removed 1 base at V and 2 bases at J, leaving 6 bases unmatched. CDR3 coding DNA: TGTGCCAGCAGCTTAGTGACAGGGACAGGGCCCTACGAGCAGTACTTC. Translating it yields CASSLVTGTGPYEQYF.

The CDR3: CAARGSGETQYF. The CDR3, as DNA: TGTGCCGCCCGGGGGAGTGGAGAGACCCAGTACTTC. The chain employs TRBV10-3 and TRBJ2-5; D is possibly TRBD2 (6 bases). Germline V gene lookup returns CDR1 ENHRY and CDR2 SYGVKD. Trimming took 11 bases from V and 4 from J, leaving 14 bases between them. The CDR3 consists of 12 residues.

The V call is TRBV27, the J call TRBJ2-7; 8 bases match TRBD2. CDR1 MNHEY and CDR2 SMNVEV come from the germline V gene (reference sequence). The CDR3 totals 16 residues. V was pared by 3 bases and J by 8 bases, with 15 bases of the junction left unmatched. CDR3 region: CASSLVGRERELKQYF. DNA of the CDR3: TGTGCCAGCAGTTTGGTTGGAAGAGAGCGGGAGCTGAAGCAGTACTTC.

V usage is TRBV6-5 and J usage is TRBJ2-2, with D perhaps matching TRBD1 (5 bases). V was pared by 2 bases and J by 9 bases, with 16 bases between. CDR3 length: 15 amino acids. Germline V gene sequence: CDR1 MNHEY, CDR2 SVGAGI. CDR3 loop: CASSYSVQGRRELFF. DNA of the CDR3: TGTGCCAGCAGTTACAGCGTGCAGGGTCGCAGGGAGCTGTTTTTT.

The V gene is TRBV6-5, the J gene TRBJ2-2, with 7 bases fitting TRBD2. Germline V CDR1 and CDR2: MNHEY, SVGAGI. V shed 2 bases and J 1 base; nucleotides not matched to a gene: 4. CDR3 size: 16 residues. The CDR3 protein is CASSYAASGNTGELFF. The CDR3 coding sequence is TGTGCCAGCAGTTACGCCGCTAGCGGGAACACCGGGGAGCTGTTTTTT.

The gene calls are TRBV10-1 and TRBJ2-7; 9 nucleotides align to TRBD1. J lost 0 bases, V lost 0 bases, and 6 bases had no gene match. The CDR3 extends over 17 amino acids. Germline-derived CDR1 and CDR2 are WNHNN and SYGVQD (reference sequence). CDR3 bases: TGCGCCAGCAGTGAGTCCGGGACAGGGAGGCCCTCCTACGAGCAGTACTTC. It specifies CASSESGTGRPSYEQYF.

The chain carries TRBV7-9 and TRBJ2-7, with TRBD1 as a possible D gene (5 bases). Germline-derived CDR1 and CDR2 are SEHNR and FQNEAQ (reference sequence). This CDR3 has 14 residues. V was pared by 1 base and J by 3 bases, with 10 bases between. Written as DNA, the CDR3 is TGTGCCAGCAGCTTAGGGAACCAGGGCTACGAGCAGTACTTC. Its translation: CASSLGNQGYEQYF.

The gene calls are TRBV28 and TRBJ1-5; 9 bases are shared with TRBD1. This CDR3 spans 15 amino acids. The J segment lost 4 bases and the V segment lost 6 bases, leaving 7 bases of the junction unmatched. The germline gives CDR1 MDHEN, CDR2 SYDVKM. CDR3 protein: CASSVTGGWNQPQHF. CDR3 coding DNA: TGTGCCAGCAGCGTGACAGGGGGATGGAATCAGCCCCAGCATTTT.

J is TRBJ2-5 and V is TRBV6-6, with 8 bases aligning to TRBD2. Germline V CDR1 and CDR2: MNHNY, SVGAGI (reference sequence). The CDR3 runs 15 residues. V trimming: 5 bases; J trimming: 2 bases; junction bases outside the gene matches: 7. CDR3 coding DNA: TGTGCCAGCAGTCCGTTAGCTAGCGGGCAAGAGACCCAGTACTTC. It specifies CASSPLASGQETQYF.

The chain employs TRBV15 and TRBJ1-2; 7 nucleotides align to TRBD1. CDR3 length: 13 amino acids. The junction had 2 bases not matched to a gene; V was cut back by 3 bases and J by 4 bases. Germline loops: CDR1 LNHNV, CDR2 YYDKDF (reference sequence). As DNA, the CDR3 is TGTGCCACCAGCAGCGGGACAGTCTATGGCTACACCTTC. Amino acids: CATSSGTVYGYTF. The full variable domain, completed using reference TRBV15 and TRBJ1-2, is DAMVIQNPRYQVTQFGKPVTLSCSQTLNHNVMYWYQQKSSQAPKLLFHYYDKDFNNEADTPDNFQSRRPNTSFCFLDIRSPGLGDTAMYLCATSSGTVYGYTFGSGTRLTVV.

The chain joins TRBV28 to TRBJ1-1; 7 bases fit TRBD1. The CDR3 totals 13 residues. V was clipped by 6 bases and J by 5 bases; unmatched bases: 6. Germline CDR1 reads MDHEN; CDR2 reads SYDVKM. Here the CDR3 DNA reads TGTGCCAGCAGGCGGACAGGTGAAACTGAAGCTTTCTTT. This translates into CASRRTGETEAFF.

V is TRBV25-1 and J is TRBJ2-7; weak D call: TRBD2 (5 bases). CDR1 and CDR2 from the germline V gene are MGHDK and SYGVNS. The CDR3 consists of 14 residues. Trimming left V 7 bases short and J 8 bases short, with 21 bases between. The CDR3 DNA is TGTGCCAGCACCCCGCGGGCAACCTATCACAAGCAGTACTTC. This translates into CASTPRATYHKQYF.

The chain uses TRBV9 and TRBJ2-7; 7 bases fit TRBD1. Germline V gives CDR1 SGDLS, CDR2 YYNGEE. V was pared by 4 bases and J by 9 bases, with 10 bases of the junction left unmatched. The CDR3 spans 13 residues. CDR3 sequence: CASSPATGIWQYF. In nucleotides, the CDR3 is TGTGCCAGCAGCCCGGCGACAGGGATTTGGCAGTACTTC. Full variable domain (rest looked up from reference TRBV9 and TRBJ2-7): DSGVTQTPKHLITATGQRVTLRCSPRSGDLSVYWYQQSLDQGLQFLIQYYNGEERAKGNILERFSAQQFPDLHSELNLSSLELGDSALYFCASSPATGIWQYFGPGTRLTVT.

V usage is TRBV6-5 and J usage is TRBJ1-1; D perhaps matches TRBD1 (5 bases). The CDR3 is 15 residues long. The V gene lost 2 bases and the J gene lost 1 base, with 11 bases spanning the gap. The V gene's germline CDR1 is MNHEY and CDR2 SVGAGI. DNA of the CDR3: TGTGCCAGCAGTTACGTCGCGGGACCGAACACTGAAGCTTTCTTT. Its protein product is CASSYVAGPNTEAFF.